This T cell receptor beta chain originates from a study of CD8 T cells in Susac syndrome. This CDR3 contains 17 residues. V lost 5 bases and J lost 0, with 19 bases in between. Germline CDR1 and CDR2: PRHDT and FYEKMQ (reference sequence). The RNA input was 0.5 to 1 ug, and it was reverse transcribed with random hexamers. A single record per CDR3 protein comes from TCRdb applying MiXCR to the immunoSEQ multiplex PCR reads. The data hold about 430,000 distinct CDR3 sequences, with 85% to 90% observed a single time. The authors sequenced TCR beta from blood CD8+ and CD4+ T cells. This TCR derives from a human donor with multiple sclerosis. The chain combines TRBV13 with TRBJ1-1; possible D gene TRBD1, 6 bases. The source material was CD8+ T cells from PBMCs. Written as DNA, the CDR3 is TGTGCCAGCAGCAATACAGGGATTCCGGAAATGAACACTGAAGCTTTCTTT. As protein: CASSNTGIPEMNTEAFF.